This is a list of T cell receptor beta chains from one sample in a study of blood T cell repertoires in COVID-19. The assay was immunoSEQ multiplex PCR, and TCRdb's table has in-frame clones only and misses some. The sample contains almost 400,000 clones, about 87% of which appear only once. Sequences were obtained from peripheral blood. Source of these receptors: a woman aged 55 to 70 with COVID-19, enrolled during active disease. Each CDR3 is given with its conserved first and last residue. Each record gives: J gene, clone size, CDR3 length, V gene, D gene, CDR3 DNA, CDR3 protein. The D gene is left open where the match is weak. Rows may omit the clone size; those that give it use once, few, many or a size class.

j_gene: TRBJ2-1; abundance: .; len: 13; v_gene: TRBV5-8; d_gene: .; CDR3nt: TGTGCCAGCAGTCCAGACTGGCTCAATGAGCAGTTCTTC; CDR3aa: CASSPDWLNEQFF
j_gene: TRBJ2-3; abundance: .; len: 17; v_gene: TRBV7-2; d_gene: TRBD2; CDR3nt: TGTGCCAGCAGCTTAGTCGCTAGCGGGGGGGGCACAGATACGCAGTATTTT; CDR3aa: CASSLVASGGGTDTQYF
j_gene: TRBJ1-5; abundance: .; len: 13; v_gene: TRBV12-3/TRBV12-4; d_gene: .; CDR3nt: TGTGCCAGCAGTTTGCGTCCGGGTCAGCCCCAGCATTTT; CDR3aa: CASSLRPGQPQHF
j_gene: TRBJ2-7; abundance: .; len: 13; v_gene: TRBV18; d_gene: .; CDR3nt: TGTGCCAGCTCACCGGACTTACCCTACGAGCAGTACTTC; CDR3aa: CASSPDLPYEQYF
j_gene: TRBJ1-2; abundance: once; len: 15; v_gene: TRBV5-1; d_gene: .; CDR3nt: TGCGCCAGCAGCCCCAGGACGGGGGGCCTCTATGGCTACACCTTC; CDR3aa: CASSPRTGGLYGYTF
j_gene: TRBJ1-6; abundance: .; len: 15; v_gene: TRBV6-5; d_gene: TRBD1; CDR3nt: TGTGCCAGCAGCCCCGAGGGGGCGCGGAGTTCACCCCTCCACTTT; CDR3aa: CASSPEGARSSPLHF
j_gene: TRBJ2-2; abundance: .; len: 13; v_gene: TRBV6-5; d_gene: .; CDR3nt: TGTGCCAGCAGTTACGGGGCCGACGGGGAGCTGTTTTTT; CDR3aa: CASSYGADGELFF
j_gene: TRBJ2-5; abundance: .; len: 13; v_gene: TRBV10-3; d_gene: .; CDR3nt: TGTGCCATCAGTGCCGGACAGCAAGAGACCCAGTACTTC; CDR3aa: CAISAGQQETQYF
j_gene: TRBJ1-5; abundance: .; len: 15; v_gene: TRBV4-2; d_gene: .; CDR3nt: TGTGCCAGCAGCCAATCGGCGGGAAGCAATCAGCCCCAGCATTTT; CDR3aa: CASSQSAGSNQPQHF
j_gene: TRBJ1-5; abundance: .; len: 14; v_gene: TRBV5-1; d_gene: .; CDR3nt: TGCGCCAGCAGCCCCAAGGGGGAACATCAGCCCCAGCATTTT; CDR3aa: CASSPKGEHQPQHF
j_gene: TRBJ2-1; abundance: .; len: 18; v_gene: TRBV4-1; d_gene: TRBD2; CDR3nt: TGCGCCAGCAGCCAAGCCCTTTTTCAAGCGGGGGCCACCGGTGAGCAGTTCTTC; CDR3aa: CASSQALFQAGATGEQFF
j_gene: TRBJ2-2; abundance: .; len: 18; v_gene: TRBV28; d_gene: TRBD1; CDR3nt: TGTGCCAGCAGTCCTGGACAGGGTAAGGCTCCACCACTCGGGGAGCTGTTTTTT; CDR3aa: CASSPGQGKAPPLGELFF
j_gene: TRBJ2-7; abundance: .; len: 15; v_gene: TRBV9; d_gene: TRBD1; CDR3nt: TGTGCCAGCAGCGTAGGGGGACAGGGATTCTACGAGCAGTACTTC; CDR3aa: CASSVGGQGFYEQYF
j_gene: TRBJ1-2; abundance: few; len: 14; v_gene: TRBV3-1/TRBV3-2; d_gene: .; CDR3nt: TGTGCCAGCAGCCAAGGAGTAGCTAACTATGGCTACACCTTC; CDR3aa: CASSQGVANYGYTF
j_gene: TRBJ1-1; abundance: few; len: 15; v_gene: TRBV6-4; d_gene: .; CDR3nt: TGTGCCAGCAGTGACTATACGGGTCGGAACACTGAAGCTTTCTTT; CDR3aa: CASSDYTGRNTEAFF
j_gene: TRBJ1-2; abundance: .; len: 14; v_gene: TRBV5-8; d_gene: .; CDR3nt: TGTGCCAGCAGCTTGCCGGACAGAATTTATGGCTACACCTTC; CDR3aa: CASSLPDRIYGYTF
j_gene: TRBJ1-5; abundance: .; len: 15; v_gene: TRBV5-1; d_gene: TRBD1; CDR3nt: TGCGCCAGCAGCTTGACTACAGGGGTCGGACAGCCCCAGCATTTT; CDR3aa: CASSLTTGVGQPQHF
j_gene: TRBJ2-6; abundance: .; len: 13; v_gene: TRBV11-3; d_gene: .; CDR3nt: TGTGCCAGCAGCCCTAGGGGGGCCAACGTCCTGACTTTC; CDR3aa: CASSPRGANVLTF
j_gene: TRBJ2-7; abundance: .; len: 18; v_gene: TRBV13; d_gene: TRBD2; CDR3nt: TGTGCCAGCAGTCGATTTTCCGCCATAGCGGGACCCGGTGACGAGCAGTACTTC; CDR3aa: CASSRFSAIAGPGDEQYF
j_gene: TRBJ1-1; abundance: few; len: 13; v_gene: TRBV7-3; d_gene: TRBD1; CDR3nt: TGTGCCAGCAGCCAACAGGGGAGCACTGAAGCTTTCTTT; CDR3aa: CASSQQGSTEAFF
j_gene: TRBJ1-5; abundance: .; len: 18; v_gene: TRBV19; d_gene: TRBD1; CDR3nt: TGTGCCAGTAGTCCGGACAGGATACAAGGCTATAGCAATCAGCCCCAGCATTTT; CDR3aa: CASSPDRIQGYSNQPQHF
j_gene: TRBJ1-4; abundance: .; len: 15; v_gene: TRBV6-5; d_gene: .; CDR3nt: TGTGCCAGCAGGACCGGAGGACTTAATAATGAAAAACTGTTTTTT; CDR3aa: CASRTGGLNNEKLFF
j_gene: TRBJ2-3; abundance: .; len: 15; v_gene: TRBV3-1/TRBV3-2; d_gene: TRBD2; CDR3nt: TGTGCCAGCAGCCAGCCTAGCGGGGGGCCAGATACGCAGTATTTT; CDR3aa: CASSQPSGGPDTQYF
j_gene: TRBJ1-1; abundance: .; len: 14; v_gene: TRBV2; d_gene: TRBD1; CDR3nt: TGTGCCAGCAGTTGGGACAGGGCCCGCCCTGAAGCTTTCTTT; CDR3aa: CASSWDRARPEAFF
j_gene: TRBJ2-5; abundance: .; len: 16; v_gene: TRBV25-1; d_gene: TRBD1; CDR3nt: TGTGCCAGCAGTGGCCCCCAGGGGGCTCAAAAAGAGACCCAGTACTTC; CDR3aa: CASSGPQGAQKETQYF
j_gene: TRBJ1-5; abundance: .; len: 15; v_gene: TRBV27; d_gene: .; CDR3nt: TGTGCCAGCAGTTTAGCAGGGTCCAGCAATCAGCCCCAGCATTTT; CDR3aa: CASSLAGSSNQPQHF
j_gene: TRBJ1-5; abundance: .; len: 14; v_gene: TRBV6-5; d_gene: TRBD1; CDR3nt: TGTGCCACCACGGGACAGGCGCGCAATCAGCCCCAGCATTTT; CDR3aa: CATTGQARNQPQHF
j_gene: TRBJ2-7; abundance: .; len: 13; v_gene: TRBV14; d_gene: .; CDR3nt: TGTGCCAGCAGCCTAATTACTCAGGGGAAGCAGTACTTC; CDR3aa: CASSLITQGKQYF
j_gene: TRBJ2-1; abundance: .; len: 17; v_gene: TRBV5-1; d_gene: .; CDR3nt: TGCGCCAGCAGCTTGGGGGGCGGGGGCAATAAGGCGTATGAGCAGTTCTTC; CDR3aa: CASSLGGGGNKAYEQFF
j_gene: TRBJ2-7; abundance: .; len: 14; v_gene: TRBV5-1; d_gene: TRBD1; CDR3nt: TGCGCCAGCCGTTCGGGACAGGGGTTTAACGAGCAGTACTTC; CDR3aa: CASRSGQGFNEQYF
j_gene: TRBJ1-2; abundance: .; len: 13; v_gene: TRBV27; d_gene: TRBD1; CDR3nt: TGTGCCAGCAGTGACAGGGTTAACTATGGCTACACCTTC; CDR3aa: CASSDRVNYGYTF
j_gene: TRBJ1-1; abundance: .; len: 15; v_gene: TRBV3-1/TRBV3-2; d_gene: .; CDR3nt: TGTGCCAGCAGCCGCGGCGCGGGTATGAACACTGAAGCTTTCTTT; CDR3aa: CASSRGAGMNTEAFF
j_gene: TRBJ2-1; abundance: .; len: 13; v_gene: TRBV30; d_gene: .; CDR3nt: TGTGCCTGGACTCGACAGGTTTGGAATGAGCAGTTCTTC; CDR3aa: CAWTRQVWNEQFF
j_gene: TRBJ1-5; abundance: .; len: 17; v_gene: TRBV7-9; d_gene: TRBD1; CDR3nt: TGTGCCAGCAGCCCCCTAGGACAGGGGGTAAGGGATCAGCCCCAGCATTTT; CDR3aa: CASSPLGQGVRDQPQHF
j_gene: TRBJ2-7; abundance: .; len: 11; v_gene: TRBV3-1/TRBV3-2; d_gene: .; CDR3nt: TGTGCCAGCAGCTTCGAGAGCGAGCAGTACTTC; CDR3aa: CASSFESEQYF
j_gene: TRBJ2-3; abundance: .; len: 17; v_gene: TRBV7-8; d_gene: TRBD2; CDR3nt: TGTGCCAGCAGCTTCCCGGGACTAGCGGGGGCCACAGATACGCAGTATTTT; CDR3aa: CASSFPGLAGATDTQYF
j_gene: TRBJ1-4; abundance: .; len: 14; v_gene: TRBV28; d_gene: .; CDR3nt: TGTGCCAGCAGTTTAACAGATACTAATGAAAAACTGTTTTTT; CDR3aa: CASSLTDTNEKLFF
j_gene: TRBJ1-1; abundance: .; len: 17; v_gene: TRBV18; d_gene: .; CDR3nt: TGTGCCAGCTCACCAGGGGCACGGGTAAGAGGTTACACTGAAGCTTTCTTT; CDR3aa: CASSPGARVRGYTEAFF
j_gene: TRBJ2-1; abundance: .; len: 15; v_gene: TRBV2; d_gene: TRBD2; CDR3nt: TGTGCCAGCAGTGAAGCTACTAGCGGGCACAATGAGCAGTTCTTC; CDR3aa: CASSEATSGHNEQFF
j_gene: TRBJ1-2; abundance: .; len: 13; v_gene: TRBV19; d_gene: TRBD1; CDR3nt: TGTGCCAGTAGTCCACAGGGGAGCTATGGCTACACCTTC; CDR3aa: CASSPQGSYGYTF
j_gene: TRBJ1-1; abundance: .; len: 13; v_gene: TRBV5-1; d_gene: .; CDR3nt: TGCGCCAGCAGCTTGGCCGGGGTGGGTGAAGCTTTCTTT; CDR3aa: CASSLAGVGEAFF
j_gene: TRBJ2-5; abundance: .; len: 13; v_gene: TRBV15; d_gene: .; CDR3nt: TGTGCCACCGGCGGGGAGCCGAAAGAGACCCAGTACTTC; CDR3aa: CATGGEPKETQYF
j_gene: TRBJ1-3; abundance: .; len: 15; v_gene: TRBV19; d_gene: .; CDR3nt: TGTGCCAGTAGTCGCGATAGATTCTCTGGAAACACCATATATTTT; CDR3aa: CASSRDRFSGNTIYF
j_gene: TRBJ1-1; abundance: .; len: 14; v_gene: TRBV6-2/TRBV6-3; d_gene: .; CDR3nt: TGTGCCAGCAGCCATCCCAGGGGGAACACTGAAGCTTTCTTT; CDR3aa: CASSHPRGNTEAFF
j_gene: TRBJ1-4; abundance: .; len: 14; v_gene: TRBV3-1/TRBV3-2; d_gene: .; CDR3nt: TGTGCCAGCAGCCAAAGGGGGGGTAATGAAAAACTGTTTTTT; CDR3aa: CASSQRGGNEKLFF
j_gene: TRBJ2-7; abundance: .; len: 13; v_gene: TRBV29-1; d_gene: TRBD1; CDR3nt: TGCAGCGTTGGACAGGGCTACTCCTACGAGCAGTACTTC; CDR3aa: CSVGQGYSYEQYF
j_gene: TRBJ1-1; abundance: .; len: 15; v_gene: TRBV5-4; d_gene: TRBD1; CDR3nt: TGTGCCAGCAGCCCTCGACAGGGAATGAACACTGAAGCTTTCTTT; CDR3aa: CASSPRQGMNTEAFF
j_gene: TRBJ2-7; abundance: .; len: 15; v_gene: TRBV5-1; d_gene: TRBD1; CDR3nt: TGCGCCAGCAGCTTGGGGGGACAGGGAGCTTACGAGCAGTACTTC; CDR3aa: CASSLGGQGAYEQYF
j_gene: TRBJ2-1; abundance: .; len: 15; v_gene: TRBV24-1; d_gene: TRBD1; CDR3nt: TGTGCCACCAGTGATTTGACAGGGGGTGGCTATGAGCAGTTCTTC; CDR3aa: CATSDLTGGGYEQFF
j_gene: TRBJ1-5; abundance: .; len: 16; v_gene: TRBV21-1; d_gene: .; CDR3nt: TGTGCCAGCAGCTGTTTGGGGGCAGTGCGCAATCAGCCCCAGCATTTT; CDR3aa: CASSCLGAVRNQPQHF
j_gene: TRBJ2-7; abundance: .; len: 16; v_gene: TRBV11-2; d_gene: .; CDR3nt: TGTGCCAGCAGCCATTGGGTTGAACAGGGATCCTACGAGCAGTACTTC; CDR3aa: CASSHWVEQGSYEQYF
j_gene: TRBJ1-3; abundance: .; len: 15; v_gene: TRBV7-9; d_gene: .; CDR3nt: TGTGCCAGCAGCTTAGCGGGGGCGCGTGGAAACACCATATATTTT; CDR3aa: CASSLAGARGNTIYF